The 4 T cell receptor beta chains below were found in one sample sequenced in a study of T cells in Graves' hyperthyroidism and ophthalmopathy. Researchers took RNA transcripts and amplified the TCR beta CDR3 regions from them. TCR CDR3 underwent first-round RT-PCR with the HTBI primer set. TCRdb analysed the multiplex PCR reads with MiXCR anew, one entry per CDR3 protein. The repertoire holds hundreds of thousands of distinct CDR3 sequences, 16% seen once, with 18% in the top ten. The sample was blood. These TCRs come from a woman aged 18-35 years with Graves' hyperthyroidism.

This clonotype showed up many times. The DNA of the CDR3 is TGTGCCAGCAGTTCACCCGCCGGACCTATTTACAATGAGCAGTTCTTC. Its protein product is CASSSPAGPIYNEQFF. The chain uses TRBV27 and TRBJ2-1; D remains unclear. There are 16 residues in the CDR3. CDR1 and CDR2 (germline): MNHEY, SMNVEV (reference sequence). Trimming stripped 4 bases from V and 4 bases from J, with 17 bases between.

This clonotype has a single count. Possible read error: a much larger clone is one base away. This chain joins TRBV29-1 and TRBJ2-1; no clear D. This CDR3 has 12 amino acids. V was cut by 7 bases and J by 6 bases, with 13 bases left in between. The germline CDR1 and CDR2 sequences are SQVTM and ANQGSEA. The CDR3 is CSAGLERNEQFF. Written as DNA, the CDR3 is TGCAGCGCCGGTCTAGAGCGCAATGAGCAGTTCTTC.

The chain carries TRBV29-1 and TRBJ2-2; 7 bases line up with TRBD1. Germline trimming cut 6 bases from V and 4 bases from J; bases unmatched to any gene: 14. This CDR3 region has 16 residues. Germline lookup yields CDR1 SQVTM and CDR2 ANQGSEA. The CDR3 DNA follows: TGCAGCGTGGGAAAAACAGCCGGGACAGTCACCGGGGAGCTGTTTTTT. It specifies CSVGKTAGTVTGELFF.

The V and J genes are TRBV4-3 and TRBJ1-6, with 11 bases fitting TRBD1. The trim removed 3 bases at V and 10 bases at J, leaving 5 bases unmatched. Per germline, CDR1 LGHNA and CDR2 YSLEER. This CDR3 is 15 amino acids long. CDR3 DNA sequence: TGCGCCAGCAGCCAGGGACAGGGGGATGGCTCACCCCTCCACTTT. This gives the protein CASSQGQGDGSPLHF.